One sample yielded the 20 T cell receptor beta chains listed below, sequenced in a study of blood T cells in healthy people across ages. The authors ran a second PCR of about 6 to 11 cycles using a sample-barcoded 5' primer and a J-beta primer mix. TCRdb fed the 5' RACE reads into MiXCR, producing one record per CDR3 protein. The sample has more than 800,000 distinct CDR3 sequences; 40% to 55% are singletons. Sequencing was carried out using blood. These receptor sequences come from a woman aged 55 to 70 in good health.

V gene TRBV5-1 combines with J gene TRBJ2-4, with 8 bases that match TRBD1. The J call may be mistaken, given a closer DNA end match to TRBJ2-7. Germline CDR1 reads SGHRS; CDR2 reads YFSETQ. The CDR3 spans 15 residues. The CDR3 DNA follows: TGCGCCAGCAGCGTCTCCGGGACAGGTGGCTACGAGCAGTACTTC. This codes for CASSVSGTGGYEQYF.

CDR3 in DNA: TGTGCCACCGGGGACAGGGGGTCCTACGAGCAGTACTTC. Protein product: CATGDRGSYEQYF. This chain joins TRBV10-3 and TRBJ2-7; the match to TRBD1 covers 11 bases. The CDR3 is 13 amino acids. J lost 1 base, V lost 10 bases, and 3 bases had no gene match. CDR1 ENHRY and CDR2 SYGVKD come from the germline V gene.

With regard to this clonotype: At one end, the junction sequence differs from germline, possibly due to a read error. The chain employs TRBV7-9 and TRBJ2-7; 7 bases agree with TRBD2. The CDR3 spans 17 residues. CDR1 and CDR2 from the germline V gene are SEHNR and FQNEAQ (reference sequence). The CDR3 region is CSSSHRLAGGPTYEQYF. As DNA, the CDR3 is TGTTCCAGCAGCCACAGACTAGCAGGAGGTCCGACCTACGAGCAGTACTTC. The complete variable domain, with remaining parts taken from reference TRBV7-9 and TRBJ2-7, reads DTGVSQNPRHKITKRGQNVTFRCDPISEHNRLYWYRQTLGQGPEFLTYFQNEAQLEKSRLLSDRFSAERPKGSFSTLEIQRTEQGDSAMYLCSSSHRLAGGPTYEQYFGPGTRLTVT.

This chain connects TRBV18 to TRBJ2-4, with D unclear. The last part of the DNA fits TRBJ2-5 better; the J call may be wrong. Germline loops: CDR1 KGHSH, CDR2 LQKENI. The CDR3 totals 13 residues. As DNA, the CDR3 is TGTGCCAGCTCATTCAACAGACAAGAGACCCAGTACTTC. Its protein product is CASSFNRQETQYF.

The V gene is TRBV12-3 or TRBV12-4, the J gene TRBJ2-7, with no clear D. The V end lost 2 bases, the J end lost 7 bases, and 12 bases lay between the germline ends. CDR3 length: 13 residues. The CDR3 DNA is TGTGCCAGCAGTTTAATGAGCTGCAATGAGCAGTACTTC. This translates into CASSLMSCNEQYF.

In DNA form, the CDR3 reads TGTGCCAGCAGCCTAGATGACAGGGCGCACTACGAGCAGTACTTC. Translated: CASSLDDRAHYEQYF. J is TRBJ2-7 and V is TRBV7-9; 7 bases agree with TRBD1. Germline CDR1 is SEHNR and CDR2 is FQNEAQ (reference sequence). The V and J ends lost 5 bases and 3 bases, in that order; junction bases with no gene match: 10. The CDR3 is 15 amino acids. Looking up the rest from reference TRBV7-9 and TRBJ2-7 gives the full variable domain: DTGVSQNPRHKITKRGQNVTFRCDPISEHNRLYWYRQTLGQGPEFLTYFQNEAQLEKSRLLSDRFSAERPKGSFSTLEIQRTEQGDSAMYLCASSLDDRAHYEQYFGPGTRLTVT.

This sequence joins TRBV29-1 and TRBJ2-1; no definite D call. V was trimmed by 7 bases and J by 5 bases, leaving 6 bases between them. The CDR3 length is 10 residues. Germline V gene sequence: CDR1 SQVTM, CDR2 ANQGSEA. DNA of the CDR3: TGCAGCGCCCTTCACAATGAGCAGTTCTTC. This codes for CSALHNEQFF.

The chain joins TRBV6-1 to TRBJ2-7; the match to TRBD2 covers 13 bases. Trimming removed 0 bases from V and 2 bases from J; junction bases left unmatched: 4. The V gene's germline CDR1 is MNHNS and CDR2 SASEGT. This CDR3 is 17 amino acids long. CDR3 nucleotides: TGTGCCAGCAGTGAAGCGTCGGGACTAGCGGGACCCTACGAGCAGTACTTC. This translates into CASSEASGLAGPYEQYF.

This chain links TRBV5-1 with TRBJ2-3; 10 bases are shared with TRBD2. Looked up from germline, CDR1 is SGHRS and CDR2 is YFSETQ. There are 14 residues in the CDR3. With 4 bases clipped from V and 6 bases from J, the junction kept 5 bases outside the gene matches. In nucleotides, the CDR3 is TGCGCCAGCAGCCGCGGGACTAGCGATGATACGCAGTATTTT. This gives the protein CASSRGTSDDTQYF.

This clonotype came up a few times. The CDR3 sequence is CASSPDVGRQETQYF. In nucleotides, the CDR3 is TGCGCCAGCAGCCCCGACGTGGGACGACAAGAGACCCAGTACTTC. The chain links TRBV5-1 to TRBJ2-5, with D tentatively TRBD1 or TRBD2 (5 bases each). The CDR3 consists of 15 residues. In germline, CDR1 is SGHRS, CDR2 YFSETQ. Deletions cut 4 bases from V and 2 bases from J, with 15 bases between.

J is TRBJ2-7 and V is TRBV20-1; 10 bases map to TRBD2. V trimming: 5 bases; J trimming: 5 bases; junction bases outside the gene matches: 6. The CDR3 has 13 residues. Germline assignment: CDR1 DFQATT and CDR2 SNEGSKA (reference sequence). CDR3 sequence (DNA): TGCAGTGCTCAAAGCGGGAGGGCCAACGAGCAGTACTTC. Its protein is CSAQSGRANEQYF.

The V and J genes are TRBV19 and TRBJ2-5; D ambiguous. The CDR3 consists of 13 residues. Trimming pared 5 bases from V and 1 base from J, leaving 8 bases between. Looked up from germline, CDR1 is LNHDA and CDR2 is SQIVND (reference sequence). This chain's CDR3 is CASSARAQETQYF. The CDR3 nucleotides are TGTGCCAGTAGTGCCCGGGCCCAAGAGACCCAGTACTTC.

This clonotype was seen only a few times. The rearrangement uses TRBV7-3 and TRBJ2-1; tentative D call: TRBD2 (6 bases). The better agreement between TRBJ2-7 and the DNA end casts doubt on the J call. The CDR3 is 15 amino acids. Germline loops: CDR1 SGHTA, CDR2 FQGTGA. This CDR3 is CASSSASDSYNEQYF. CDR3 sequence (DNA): TGTGCCAGCAGCTCAGCTAGCGACTCCTACAATGAGCAGTACTTC.

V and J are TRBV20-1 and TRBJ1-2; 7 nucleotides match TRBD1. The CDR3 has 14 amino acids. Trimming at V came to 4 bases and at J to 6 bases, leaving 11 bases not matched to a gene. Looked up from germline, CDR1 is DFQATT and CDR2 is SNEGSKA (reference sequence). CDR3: CSATLSGTANGYTF. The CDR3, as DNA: TGCAGTGCTACGTTGTCAGGGACAGCCAATGGCTACACCTTC.

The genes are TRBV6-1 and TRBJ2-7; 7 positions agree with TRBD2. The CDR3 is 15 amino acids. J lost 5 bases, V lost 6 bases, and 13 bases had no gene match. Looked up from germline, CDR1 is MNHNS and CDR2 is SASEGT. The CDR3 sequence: CASRPPRGTTDEQYF. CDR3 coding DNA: TGTGCCAGCAGGCCCCCCCGGGGGACTACGGACGAGCAGTACTTC.

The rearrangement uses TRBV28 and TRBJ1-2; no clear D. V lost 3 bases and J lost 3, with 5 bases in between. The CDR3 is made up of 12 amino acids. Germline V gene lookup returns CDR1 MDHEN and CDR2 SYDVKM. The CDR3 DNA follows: TGTGCCAGCAGTTTCAAGTACTATGGCTACACCTTC. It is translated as CASSFKYYGYTF.

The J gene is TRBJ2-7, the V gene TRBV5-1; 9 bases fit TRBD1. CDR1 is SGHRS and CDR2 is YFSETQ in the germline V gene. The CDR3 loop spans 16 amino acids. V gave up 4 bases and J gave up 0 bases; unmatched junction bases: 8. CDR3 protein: CASSATGGHSSYEQYF. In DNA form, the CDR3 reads TGCGCCAGCAGCGCCACAGGGGGCCATAGCTCCTACGAGCAGTACTTC.

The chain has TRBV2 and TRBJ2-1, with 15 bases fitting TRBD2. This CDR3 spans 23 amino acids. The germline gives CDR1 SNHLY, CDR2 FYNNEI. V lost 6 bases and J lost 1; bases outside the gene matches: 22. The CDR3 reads CASRRPSGGRTSGRAGSYNEQFF. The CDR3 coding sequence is TGTGCCAGCAGGAGACCCTCAGGGGGCAGGACTAGCGGGAGGGCCGGTTCCTACAATGAGCAGTTCTTC.

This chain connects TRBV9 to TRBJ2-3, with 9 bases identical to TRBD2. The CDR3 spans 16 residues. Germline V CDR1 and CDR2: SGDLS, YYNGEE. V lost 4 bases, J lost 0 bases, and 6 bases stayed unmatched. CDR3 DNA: TGTGCCAGCAGCCAAGGACTAGCGACCAGCACAGATACGCAGTATTTT. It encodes CASSQGLATSTDTQYF.

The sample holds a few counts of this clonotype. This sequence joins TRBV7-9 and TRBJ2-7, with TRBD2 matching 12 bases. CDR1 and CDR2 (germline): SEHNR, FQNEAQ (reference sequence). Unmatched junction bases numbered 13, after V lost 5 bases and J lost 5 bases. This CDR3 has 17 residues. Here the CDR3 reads CASSARTSGILTHEQYF. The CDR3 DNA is TGTGCCAGCAGCGCTCGGACTAGCGGGATCCTGACACACGAGCAGTACTTC.